This record looks at one T cell receptor beta chain sequence and its context. Assay: immunoSEQ multiplex PCR; the TCRdb copy retains only in-frame clones and omits some. Here the sample spans some 150,000 clones, 70% to 90% being singletons. This record belongs to a study of blood T cell repertoires in COVID-19. Turning to the study itself: Samples of COVID-19 (acute and convalescent) were obtained from the United States, Italy and Spain. PBMCs, B-cell-depleted T cells, or T cells were the source of the cDNA or gDNA that made up the material.

CDR1 is SGHRS and CDR2 is YFSETQ in the germline V gene. Trimming removed 1 base from V and 1 base from J, with 14 bases in between. The CDR3 length is 16 residues. This TCR was sampled from a woman aged 45 to 65 with acute or convalescent COVID-19. The genes are TRBV5-1 and TRBJ1-1, with D maybe TRBD1 (6 bases). Sequenced sample: peripheral blood. CDR3 coding DNA: TGCGCCAGCAGCTTGATGGTGGGGGCGGCGAACACTGAAGCTTTCTTT. This encodes CASSLMVGAANTEAFF. The variable domain in full, completed from reference TRBV5-1 and TRBJ1-1, reads KAGVTQTPRYLIKTRGQQVTLSCSPISGHRSVSWYQQTPGQGLQFLFEYFSETQRNKGNFPGRFSGRQFSNSRSEMNVSTLELGDSALYLCASSLMVGAANTEAFFGQGTRLTVV.